The 27 T cell receptor beta chains below come from one sample, sequenced in a study of PD-L1 blockade in urothelial cancer. Data came from immunoSEQ multiplex PCR; TCRdb stores just in-frame clones and leaves some out. The sample holds tens of thousands of clones, about four fifths seen once. Indicated time point: pretreatment peripheral blood. The sequencing used PBMCs, collected around atezolizumab (anti-PD-L1) treatment. The receptors originated from a man between 60 and 70 years old with urothelial cancer.

This chain links TRBV2 with TRBJ1-6; 7 bases align to TRBD1. CDR1 is SNHLY, CDR2 FYNNEI, per germline. V dropped 7 bases and J dropped 11; count of bases not matched to a gene: 17. The CDR3 loop spans 16 amino acids. The CDR3 nucleotides are TGTGCCAGCACTCGCCTCCGGGAGAGGGGGCGGACACCCCTCCACTTT. Protein product: CASTRLRERGRTPLHF.

This chain uses TRBV28 with TRBJ1-6; 7 bases align to TRBD1. The CDR3 has 17 residues. V trimming: 4 bases; J trimming: 9 bases; junction bases outside the gene matches: 15. Germline assignment: CDR1 MDHEN and CDR2 SYDVKM. The CDR3 region is CASSSDSGTGVGSPLHF. The CDR3 DNA reads TGTGCCAGCAGTTCCGACTCGGGCACAGGGGTCGGTTCACCCCTCCACTTT.

V is TRBV5-1 and J is TRBJ1-4; D is ambiguous. V lost 5 bases, J lost 2 bases, and 7 bases lay in between. CDR1 is SGHRS, CDR2 YFSETQ, per germline. The CDR3 contains 13 residues. Written as DNA, the CDR3 is TGCGCCAGCAGACGGGGTACTAATGAAAAACTGTTTTTT. As protein: CASRRGTNEKLFF. The complete variable domain, with remaining parts taken from reference TRBV5-1 and TRBJ1-4, reads KAGVTQTPRYLIKTRGQQVTLSCSPISGHRSVSWYQQTPGQGLQFLFEYFSETQRNKGNFPGRFSGRQFSNSRSEMNVSTLELGDSALYLCASRRGTNEKLFFGSGTQLSVL.

V usage is TRBV28 and J usage is TRBJ1-5, with D possibly being TRBD1 (5 bases). V lost 5 bases, J lost 3 bases, and 11 bases lay in between. In germline, CDR1 is MDHEN, CDR2 SYDVKM. The CDR3 runs 14 residues. The CDR3 nucleotides are TGTGCCAGCAGTCACAGGTACGACAATCAGCCCCAGCATTTT. Translation gives CASSHRYDNQPQHF.

This chain connects TRBV5-6 to TRBJ1-1, with TRBD1 matching 7 bases. The junction had 9 bases not matched to a gene; V was cut back by 4 bases and J by 6 bases. Germline-derived CDR1 and CDR2 are SGHDT and YYEEEE. There are 14 residues in the CDR3. The CDR3 spells CASSNDRVVSEAFF. CDR3 DNA: TGTGCCAGCAGCAATGACAGGGTGGTATCTGAAGCTTTCTTT.

The V gene is TRBV21-1, the J gene TRBJ2-2; the D call of TRBD1 is as the table states it, not checked on the DNA. TRBV21-1 is a listed pseudogene. This CDR3 is built from 18 residues. CDR3 protein: CASSYSKTGTGPYGELFF. CDR3 nucleotides: TGTGCCAGCAGCTACTCGAAAACCGGGACAGGGCCTTACGGGGAGCTGTTTTTT.

The rearrangement uses TRBV4-1 and TRBJ2-3; D is possibly TRBD2 (7 bases). CDR1 MGHRA and CDR2 YSYEKL come from the germline V gene. V was shortened by 1 base and J by 5 bases, with 13 bases between the two germline ends. There are 15 residues in the CDR3. CDR3 sequence reads: CASSQGFGGRDTQYF. CDR3 sequence (DNA): TGCGCCAGCAGCCAAGGCTTCGGGGGGCGAGATACGCAGTATTTT.

The CDR3 DNA follows: TGTGCCAGCAGCCCACTAGCGGGGCGAGAGACCCAGTACTTC. It specifies CASSPLAGRETQYF. The genes are TRBV9 and TRBJ2-5; 10 positions agree with TRBD2. Germline trimming cut 4 bases from V and 4 bases from J; bases unmatched to any gene: 4. There are 14 residues in the CDR3. CDR1 is SGDLS and CDR2 is YYNGEE in the germline V gene.

CDR3 amino acids: CASSPGGENTEAFF. The CDR3 nucleotides are TGTGCCAGCAGTCCAGGGGGCGAGAACACTGAAGCTTTCTTT. The chain couples TRBV28 to TRBJ1-1; 8 positions match TRBD1. This CDR3 spans 14 amino acids. Germline CDR1 reads MDHEN; CDR2 reads SYDVKM. V was clipped by 5 bases and J by 1 base; unmatched bases: 3.

The chain has TRBV27 and TRBJ1-2, with D perhaps TRBD1 (5 bases). Germline loops: CDR1 MNHEY, CDR2 SMNVEV (reference sequence). The CDR3 totals 14 residues. V lost 6 bases, J lost 3 bases, and 14 bases lay in between. CDR3 DNA: TGTGCCAGCAGCGGGCTAGGCAGGGACTATGGCTACACCTTC. Translating gives CASSGLGRDYGYTF.

The J gene is TRBJ1-1, the V gene TRBV7-3, with 7 bases lining up with TRBD1. With 6 bases clipped from V and 1 base from J, the junction kept 5 bases outside the gene matches. This CDR3 region has 14 residues. Germline loops: CDR1 SGHTA, CDR2 FQGTGA. CDR3 loop: CASSSGTANTEAFF. CDR3 DNA sequence: TGTGCCAGCAGTTCCGGGACAGCGAACACTGAAGCTTTCTTT.

This clone appeared a single time. The chain employs TRBV7-3 and TRBJ1-4, with D perhaps matching TRBD1 (6 bases). This CDR3 is built from 15 residues. The V and J ends lost 0 bases and 5 bases respectively, with 10 bases between them. Germline V gene lookup returns CDR1 SGHTA and CDR2 FQGTGA. CDR3 nucleotide sequence: TGTGCCAGCAGCTTAACCGGGGGGCGCAATGAAAAACTGTTTTTT. It codes for CASSLTGGRNEKLFF.

Only a few counts were recorded for this clone. This chain connects TRBV7-2 to TRBJ1-2; unclear D gene. This CDR3 region has 12 residues. Between the trimmed V and J ends, which lost 5 bases and 3 bases, there was a span of 7 bases. Germline lookup yields CDR1 SGHTA and CDR2 FQGNSA. CDR3 protein: CASSAQYYGYTF. CDR3 sequence (DNA): TGTGCCAGCAGCGCCCAGTACTATGGCTACACCTTC.

The chain joins TRBV5-1 to TRBJ2-2; TRBD1 agrees at 9 bases. The CDR3 is made up of 15 amino acids. After removal of 2 bases from V and 7 bases from J, the junction contained 6 bases not matched to a gene. Germline V lookup: CDR1 SGHRS, CDR2 YFSETQ. The CDR3 reads CASSFGTGRVGELFF. Written as DNA, the CDR3 is TGCGCCAGCAGCTTCGGGACAGGGAGAGTCGGGGAGCTGTTTTTT.

This clone occurred once. The chain carries TRBV23-1 and TRBJ2-7; a weak D match, TRBD1 (7 bases). TRBV23-1 is reported as an ORF; its role is uncertain. The ends were cut back, 3 bases at V and 5 bases at J, with 14 bases in the middle. This CDR3 contains 14 residues. The CDR3 DNA reads as TGCGCCAGCAGTCACCCCAGGGGGGTCCACGAGCAGTACTTC. Amino acid sequence: CASSHPRGVHEQYF.

This clone turned up a few times. The V call is TRBV30, the J call TRBJ1-2; TRBD1 agrees at 7 bases. Trimming cost V 4 bases and J 7 bases; bases outside gene matches: 12. CDR1 is GTSNPN, CDR2 SVGIG, per germline (reference sequence). The CDR3 spans 14 residues. This CDR3 reads CAWKWGRGLRGYTF. CDR3 nucleotide sequence: TGTGCCTGGAAATGGGGCAGGGGGTTGCGTGGCTACACCTTC.

The V call is TRBV2, the J call TRBJ2-1, with 9 bases aligning to TRBD1. CDR1 and CDR2 (germline): SNHLY, FYNNEI. After removal of 6 bases from V and 7 bases from J, the junction contained 4 bases not matched to a gene. The CDR3 is 13 amino acids. CDR3: CASRGTGRNEQFF. The CDR3 DNA sequence: TGTGCCAGCAGGGGGACAGGGAGGAATGAGCAGTTCTTC.

The gene calls are TRBV11-2 and TRBJ1-1; 12 bases are a match to TRBD1. The CDR3 length is 14 residues. Germline V gene sequence: CDR1 SGHAT, CDR2 FQNNGV. V gave up 3 bases and J gave up 5 bases; unmatched junction bases: 1. CDR3 in DNA: TGTGCCAGCAGCTTGGGACAGGGGGCGACTGAAGCTTTCTTT. Its protein is CASSLGQGATEAFF.

This chain uses TRBV5-1 with TRBJ1-1; 7 positions match TRBD1. CDR1 SGHRS and CDR2 YFSETQ come from the germline V gene. The V and J ends lost 0 bases and 6 bases, in that order; junction bases with no gene match: 11. The CDR3 covers 16 residues. The DNA of the CDR3 is TGCGCCAGCAGCTTGGAAGGGGGCAGGGAAGGCGCTGAAGCTTTCTTT. This translates into CASSLEGGREGAEAFF.

The rearrangement uses TRBV4-1 and TRBJ1-5; D may be TRBD1 (5 bases). Per the germline V gene, CDR1 is MGHRA and CDR2 is YSYEKL. With 1 base removed from V and 9 bases from J, the gap between germline ends came to 16 bases. This CDR3 has 15 amino acids. The DNA of the CDR3 is TGCGCCAGCAGCCAAGTCCAGGGAGGTGAGCGGCCCCAGCATTTT. As protein: CASSQVQGGERPQHF.

This sequence joins TRBV18 and TRBJ2-5; D is perhaps TRBD1 (6 bases). Trimming took 4 bases from V and 5 from J, leaving 23 bases between them. Germline V gives CDR1 KGHSH, CDR2 LQKENI. The CDR3 covers 17 residues. CDR3 in amino acids: CASSRFKGDAASETQYF. The CDR3 region has the DNA TGTGCCAGCTCACGATTTAAGGGGGACGCCGCCAGCGAGACCCAGTACTTC.

This chain connects TRBV4-2 to TRBJ2-7; TRBD2 aligns across 9 bases. With V trimmed by 4 bases and J by 2 bases, 9 bases remained unmatched. Germline V gene lookup returns CDR1 LGHNA and CDR2 YNFKEQ. CDR3 length equals 16 residues. CDR3 coding DNA: TGTGCCAGCAGCCGAGTAGCGGGGGCAAACACCTACGAGCAGTACTTC. Its translation: CASSRVAGANTYEQYF.

V is TRBV27 and J is TRBJ1-6, with TRBD1 identical over 7 bases. The germline V gene encodes CDR1 MNHEY and CDR2 SMNVEV (reference sequence). The CDR3 runs 15 residues. The V segment lost 5 bases and the J segment 8 bases; nucleotides outside the gene matches: 9. CDR3: CASSLRQGWYSPLHF. In DNA form, the CDR3 reads TGTGCCAGCAGTCTGAGACAGGGATGGTATTCACCCCTCCACTTT.

Written as DNA, the CDR3 is TGTGCCAGCAGTCGGGGGTATAATTCACCCCTCCACTTT. It translates to CASSRGYNSPLHF. This sequence joins TRBV27 and TRBJ1-6, with D tentatively TRBD1 (5 bases). Trimming took off 5 bases at V and 4 bases at J, with 6 bases between the two ends. Germline lookup yields CDR1 MNHEY and CDR2 SMNVEV (reference sequence). The CDR3 is made up of 13 amino acids.

The chain recombines TRBV5-4 with TRBJ2-2; D gene ambiguous. V lost 8 bases, J lost 6 bases, and 14 bases lay in between. Germline loops: CDR1 SGHNT, CDR2 YYREEE (reference sequence). The CDR3 sequence is 13 residues long. The CDR3 protein is CASAKSLSGELFF. CDR3 sequence (DNA): TGTGCCAGTGCTAAGTCGCTTTCCGGGGAGCTGTTTTTT.

This clone was picked up a small number of times. J is TRBJ1-1 and V is TRBV27; tentative D call: TRBD1 (5 bases). The CDR3 spans 14 residues. The germline V and J ends were trimmed by 3 bases and 3 bases, with 11 bases remaining between them. Germline-derived CDR1 and CDR2 are MNHEY and SMNVEV (reference sequence). CDR3 sequence reads: CASSFRALDTEAFF. The CDR3 nucleotides are TGTGCCAGCAGTTTCAGGGCTCTGGACACTGAAGCTTTCTTT.

CDR3 sequence: CASSPGPGDSPLHF. The DNA of the CDR3 is TGTGCCAGCAGCCCGGGACCGGGGGATTCACCCCTCCACTTT. This chain joins TRBV6-5 and TRBJ1-6, with a weak D call TRBD1 (5 bases). V lost 6 bases and J lost 8, with 14 bases in between. The germline V gene encodes CDR1 MNHEY and CDR2 SVGAGI. This CDR3 spans 14 amino acids.